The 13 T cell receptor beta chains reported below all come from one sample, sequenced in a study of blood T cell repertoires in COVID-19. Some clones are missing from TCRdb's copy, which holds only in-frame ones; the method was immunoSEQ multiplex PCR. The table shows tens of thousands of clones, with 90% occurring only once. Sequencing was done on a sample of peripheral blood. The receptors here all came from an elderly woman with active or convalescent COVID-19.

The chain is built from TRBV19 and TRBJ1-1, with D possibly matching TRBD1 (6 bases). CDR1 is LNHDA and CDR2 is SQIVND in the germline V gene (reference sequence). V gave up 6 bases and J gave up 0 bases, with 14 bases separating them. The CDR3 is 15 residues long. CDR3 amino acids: CASSPKGVVNTEAFF. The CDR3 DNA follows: TGTGCCAGTAGCCCGAAGGGGGTAGTGAACACTGAAGCTTTCTTT.

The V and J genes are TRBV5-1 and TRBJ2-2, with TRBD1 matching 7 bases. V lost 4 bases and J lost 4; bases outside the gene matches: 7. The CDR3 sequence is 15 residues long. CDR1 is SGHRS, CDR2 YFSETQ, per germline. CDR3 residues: CASSRDSGSTGELFF. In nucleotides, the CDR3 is TGCGCCAGCAGCCGGGACAGCGGCAGCACCGGGGAGCTGTTTTTT. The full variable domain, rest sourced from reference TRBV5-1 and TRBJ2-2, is KAGVTQTPRYLIKTRGQQVTLSCSPISGHRSVSWYQQTPGQGLQFLFEYFSETQRNKGNFPGRFSGRQFSNSRSEMNVSTLELGDSALYLCASSRDSGSTGELFFGEGSRLTVL.

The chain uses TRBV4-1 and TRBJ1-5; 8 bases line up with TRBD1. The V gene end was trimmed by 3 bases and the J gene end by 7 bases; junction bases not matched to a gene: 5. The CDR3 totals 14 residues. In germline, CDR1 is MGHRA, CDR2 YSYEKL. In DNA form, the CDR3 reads TGCGCCAGCAGCCATGTTACAGGGGGACAGCCCCAGCATTTT. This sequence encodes CASSHVTGGQPQHF.

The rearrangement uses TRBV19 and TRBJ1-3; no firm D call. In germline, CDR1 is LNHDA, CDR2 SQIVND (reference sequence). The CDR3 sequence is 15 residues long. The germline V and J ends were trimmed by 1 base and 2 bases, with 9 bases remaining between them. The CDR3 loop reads CASSIAGSTGNTIYF. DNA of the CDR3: TGTGCCAGTAGTATAGCGGGGAGTACTGGAAACACCATATATTTT.

The CDR3 loop is CASSDSARGGGYTF. CDR3 nucleotide sequence: TGTGCCAGCAGTGACTCGGCCCGTGGAGGGGGCTACACCTTC. The V and J genes are TRBV6-4 and TRBJ1-2; no clear D. Germline V CDR1 and CDR2: MRHNA, SNTAGT. CDR3 length: 14 residues. The ends were cut back, 0 bases at V and 8 bases at J, with 13 bases in the middle.

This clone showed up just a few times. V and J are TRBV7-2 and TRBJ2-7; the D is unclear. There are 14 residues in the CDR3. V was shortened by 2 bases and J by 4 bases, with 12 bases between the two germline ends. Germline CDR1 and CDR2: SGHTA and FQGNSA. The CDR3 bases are TGTGCCAGCAGCTTATTCCGTACTCCTTACGAGCAGTACTTC. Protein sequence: CASSLFRTPYEQYF.

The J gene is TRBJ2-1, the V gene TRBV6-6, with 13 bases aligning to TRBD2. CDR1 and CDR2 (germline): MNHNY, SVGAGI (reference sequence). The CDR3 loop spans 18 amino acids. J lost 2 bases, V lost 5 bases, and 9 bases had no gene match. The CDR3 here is CASSPSRLAGGPYNEQFF. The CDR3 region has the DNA TGTGCCAGCAGTCCCTCTCGACTAGCGGGGGGCCCCTACAATGAGCAGTTCTTC.

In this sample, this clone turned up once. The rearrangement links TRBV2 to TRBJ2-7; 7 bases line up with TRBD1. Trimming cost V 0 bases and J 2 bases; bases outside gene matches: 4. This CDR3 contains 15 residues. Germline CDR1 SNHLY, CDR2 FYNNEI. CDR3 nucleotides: TGTGCCAGCAGTGAAGCGAGGGGGCTAGCCTACGAGCAGTACTTC. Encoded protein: CASSEARGLAYEQYF.

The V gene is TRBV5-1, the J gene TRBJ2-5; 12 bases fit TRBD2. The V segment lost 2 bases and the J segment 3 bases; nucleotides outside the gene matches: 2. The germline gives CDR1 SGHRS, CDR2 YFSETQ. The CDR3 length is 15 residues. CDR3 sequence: CASSLGLAGKETQYF. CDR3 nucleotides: TGCGCCAGCAGCTTAGGACTAGCGGGGAAAGAGACCCAGTACTTC.

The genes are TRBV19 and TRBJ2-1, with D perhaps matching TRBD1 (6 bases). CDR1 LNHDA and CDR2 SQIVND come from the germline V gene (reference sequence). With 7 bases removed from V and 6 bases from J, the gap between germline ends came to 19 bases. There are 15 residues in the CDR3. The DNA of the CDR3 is TGTGCCAGTACGGTGGGGACAAGGGGATCCAATGAGCAGTTCTTC. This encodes CASTVGTRGSNEQFF.

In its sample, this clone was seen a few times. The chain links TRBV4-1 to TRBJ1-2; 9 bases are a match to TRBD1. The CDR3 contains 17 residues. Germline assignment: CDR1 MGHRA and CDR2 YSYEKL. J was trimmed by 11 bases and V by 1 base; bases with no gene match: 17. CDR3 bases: TGCGCCAGCAGCCAAGTTCTGCGAGTCCGGGACAGGGACCTTTACACCTTC. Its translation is CASSQVLRVRDRDLYTF.

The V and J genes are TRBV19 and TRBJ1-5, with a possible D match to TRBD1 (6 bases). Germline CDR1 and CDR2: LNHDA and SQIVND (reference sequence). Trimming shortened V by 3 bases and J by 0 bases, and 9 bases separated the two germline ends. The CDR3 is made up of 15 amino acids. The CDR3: CASSMVGGSNQPQHF. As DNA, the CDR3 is TGTGCCAGTAGTATGGTAGGGGGTAGCAATCAGCCCCAGCATTTT.

In DNA, the CDR3 is TGCGCCAGCAGCCAATCGGGGACAGGGCAGGACGAGCAGTACTTC. Protein sequence: CASSQSGTGQDEQYF. The J gene is TRBJ2-7, the V gene TRBV4-1, with TRBD1 matching 9 bases. Trimming removed 2 bases from V and 5 bases from J; junction bases left unmatched: 7. This CDR3 is 15 amino acids long. From germline, CDR1 is MGHRA and CDR2 YSYEKL.